One and the same sample provided the 18 T cell receptor beta chains below, sequenced in a study of cytomegalovirus exposure and HLA in healthy donors. The PCR ran on 60 Vbeta and 13 Jbeta primers. Here immunoSEQ multiplex PCR was the method, and the copy in TCRdb shows in-frame clones only, minus some. Counted here are around 200,000 clones, roughly 79% occurring once; the ten biggest clones make up 2% to 2.5%. Sequencing used PBMCs. All receptors derive from a woman in her 30s in good health and CMV-seropositive.

The genes are TRBV5-8 and TRBJ2-1; 9 bases are a match to TRBD1. The trim removed 3 bases at V and 10 bases at J, leaving 5 bases unmatched. The CDR3 covers 13 residues. Per germline, CDR1 SGHTS and CDR2 YDEGEE. For the CDR3, the DNA is TGTGCCAGCAGCTCGGACAGGGGTCGGGAGCAGTTCTTC. Encoded protein: CASSSDRGREQFF.

The V and J genes are TRBV30 and TRBJ1-1; D is uncertain. Trimming left V 4 bases short and J 3 bases short, with 12 bases between. Per the germline V gene, CDR1 is GTSNPN and CDR2 is SVGIG (reference sequence). The CDR3 is 13 residues long. The CDR3 bases are TGTGCCTGGAAAGGCAGGAGGGACACTGAAGCTTTCTTT. This codes for CAWKGRRDTEAFF.

The V and J genes are TRBV5-1 and TRBJ1-1; 11 nucleotides match TRBD1. Trimming removed 5 bases from V and 5 bases from J; junction bases left unmatched: 8. CDR3 length: 15 residues. Germline CDR1 SGHRS, CDR2 YFSETQ. The CDR3 reads CASSWGQGVGTEAFF. The DNA for the CDR3 is TGCGCCAGCAGTTGGGGACAGGGGGTCGGGACTGAAGCTTTCTTT.

CDR3 DNA: TGTGCCTGGCGCCCGACCGGAGGCTTCTCCTACGAGCAGTACTTC. It codes for CAWRPTGGFSYEQYF. This chain connects TRBV30 to TRBJ2-7, with a tentative D call TRBD2 (5 bases). V was pared by 5 bases and J by 0 bases, with 17 bases between. The CDR3 spans 15 residues. Germline V gene sequence: CDR1 GTSNPN, CDR2 SVGIG (reference sequence). The entire variable domain, with the rest obtained from reference TRBV30 and TRBJ2-7, is as follows: SQTIHQWPATLVQPVGSPLSLECTVEGTSNPNLYWYRQAAGRGLQLLFYSVGIGQISSEVPQNLSASRPQDRQFILSSKKLLLSDSGFYLCAWRPTGGFSYEQYFGPGTRLTVT.

A word on this clone: At one of its ends the junction is not consistent with the germline gene, which may arise from a read error. The chain uses TRBV7-9 and TRBJ2-1; weak D call: TRBD1 (6 bases). Germline values: CDR1 SEHNR, CDR2 FQNEAQ (reference sequence). The CDR3 contains 14 residues. DNA of the CDR3: TGTTCCAGCAGCTTAGGACAGTCGGACAATGAGCAGTTCTTC. Translating gives CSSSLGQSDNEQFF.

This clone was seen only a few times. This chain links TRBV25-1 with TRBJ2-1, with 8 bases that match TRBD2. The germline V gene has CDR1 MGHDK and CDR2 SYGVNS. This CDR3 contains 14 residues. V lost 4 bases and J lost 8; bases outside the gene matches: 7. CDR3 residues: CASSGAGGLDEQFF. Written as DNA, the CDR3 is TGTGCCAGCAGTGGGGCGGGAGGTTTGGATGAGCAGTTCTTC.

The gene calls are TRBV4-3 and TRBJ1-2; D uncertain. V was cut by 4 bases and J by 1 base, with 7 bases left in between. The CDR3 spans 13 residues. Looked up from germline, CDR1 is LGHNA and CDR2 is YSLEER. DNA for the CDR3: TGCGCCAGCAGCCGCGGTGGTAACTATGGCTACACCTTC. This codes for CASSRGGNYGYTF.

V is TRBV29-1 and J is TRBJ1-1, with D possibly matching TRBD1 (6 bases). The CDR3 runs 13 residues. CDR1 SQVTM and CDR2 ANQGSEA come from the germline V gene. Trimming shortened V by 7 bases and J by 3 bases, and 15 bases separated the two germline ends. DNA for the CDR3: TGCAGCGGAATAACAGGGTACGACACTGAAGCTTTCTTT. This codes for CSGITGYDTEAFF.

The chain links TRBV7-9 to TRBJ1-5; D is unclear. Germline CDR1 SEHNR, CDR2 FQNEAQ (reference sequence). V lost 5 bases and J 7 bases, leaving 15 bases between the germline ends. This CDR3 region has 14 residues. This chain's CDR3 is CASSASWAGQPQHF. The CDR3 nucleotides read TGTGCCAGCAGCGCATCATGGGCGGGGCAGCCCCAGCATTTT. The variable domain in full, completed from reference TRBV7-9 and TRBJ1-5, reads DTGVSQNPRHKITKRGQNVTFRCDPISEHNRLYWYRQTLGQGPEFLTYFQNEAQLEKSRLLSDRFSAERPKGSFSTLEIQRTEQGDSAMYLCASSASWAGQPQHFGDGTRLSIL.

The rearrangement joins TRBV18 to TRBJ2-7, with 7 bases that match TRBD2. J gave up 5 bases and V 2 bases, and 9 bases lay outside the gene matches. This CDR3 contains 15 residues. Germline-derived CDR1 and CDR2 are KGHSH and LQKENI. The DNA of the CDR3 is TGTGCCAGCTCACCAGTGGCGGGAGTGGAAAACGAGCAGTACTTC. It codes for CASSPVAGVENEQYF. Full variable domain (missing parts from reference TRBV18 and TRBJ2-7): NAGVMQNPRHLVRRRGQEARLRCSPMKGHSHVYWYRQLPEEGLKFMVYLQKENIIDESGMPKERFSAEFPKEGPSILRIQQVVRGDSAAYFCASSPVAGVENEQYFGPGTRLTVT.

The chain has TRBV7-9 and TRBJ2-3; 8 nucleotides line up with TRBD1. Trimming at V came to 4 bases and at J to 2 bases, leaving 2 bases not matched to a gene. The CDR3 sequence is 14 residues long. CDR1 and CDR2 (germline): SEHNR, FQNEAQ (reference sequence). Written as DNA, the CDR3 is TGTGCCAGCAGCTCGACAGGGGACACAGATACGCAGTATTTT. Translated, it gives CASSSTGDTDTQYF.

The chain links TRBV25-1 to TRBJ1-1, with D perhaps TRBD1 (5 bases). V lost 2 bases, J lost 3 bases, and 13 bases lay in between. The V gene's germline CDR1 is MGHDK and CDR2 SYGVNS. The CDR3 contains 15 residues. The CDR3 sequence is CASSEPSRGDTEAFF. The DNA of the CDR3 is TGTGCCAGCAGTGAACCCTCTCGGGGGGACACTGAAGCTTTCTTT.

V gene TRBV28 combines with J gene TRBJ2-7; 7 nucleotides align to TRBD1. The germline V gene encodes CDR1 MDHEN and CDR2 SYDVKM. The CDR3 is 14 amino acids. The trim removed 7 bases at V and 2 bases at J, leaving 8 bases unmatched. The CDR3 loop reads CASTQQGRPYEQYF. The CDR3 region has the DNA TGTGCCAGCACTCAACAGGGGCGCCCCTACGAGCAGTACTTC.

The V gene is TRBV28, the J gene TRBJ1-4; 7 bases line up with TRBD1. The CDR3 totals 12 residues. After removal of 5 bases from V and 8 bases from J, the junction contained 2 bases not matched to a gene. Germline values: CDR1 MDHEN, CDR2 SYDVKM. The CDR3, as DNA: TGTGCCAGCAGTGTGACAGGGGAAAAACTGTTTTTT. Translation gives CASSVTGEKLFF.

This clone was counted a few times. The rearrangement joins TRBV6-1 to TRBJ1-5, with TRBD1 as a possible D gene (5 bases). The germline V gene has CDR1 MNHNS and CDR2 SASEGT. V was trimmed by 0 bases and J by 5 bases, leaving 11 bases between them. The CDR3 runs 15 residues. CDR3 DNA: TGTGCCAGCAGTGAAGCCGTCGACAGCTATCAGCCCCAGCATTTT. Its protein is CASSEAVDSYQPQHF.

This clone came up many times. The chain couples TRBV7-9 to TRBJ1-2; possibly TRBD1 for D (5 bases). Looked up from germline, CDR1 is SEHNR and CDR2 is FQNEAQ (reference sequence). The CDR3 sequence is 16 residues long. V dropped 4 bases and J dropped 4 bases, with 19 bases sitting between them. In nucleotides, the CDR3 is TGTGCCAGCAGCTGGAAGAGGAGGGGAGAGGGCTATGGCTACACCTTC. This translates into CASSWKRRGEGYGYTF.

V and J are TRBV6-1 and TRBJ2-2; TRBD1 matches at 12 bases. CDR1 MNHNS and CDR2 SASEGT come from the germline V gene. This CDR3 contains 14 residues. Trimming cost V 8 bases and J 6 bases; bases outside gene matches: 4. The CDR3 protein is CASVGQGAAGELFF. The CDR3 DNA follows: TGTGCCAGCGTGGGACAGGGGGCGGCCGGGGAGCTGTTTTTT.

This chain joins TRBV7-2 and TRBJ2-3; D is possibly TRBD2 (5 bases). In germline, CDR1 is SGHTA, CDR2 FQGNSA. The CDR3 has 14 residues. The V gene lost 5 bases and the J gene lost 2 bases, with 11 bases spanning the gap. In DNA, the CDR3 is TGTGCCAGCAGCCCCGGACTTCCCACAGATACGCAGTATTTT. It encodes CASSPGLPTDTQYF.